Shown below are 30 T cell receptor beta chains from a single sample sequenced in a study of cytomegalovirus exposure and HLA in healthy donors. Data came from immunoSEQ multiplex PCR; TCRdb stores just in-frame clones and leaves some out. This sample has 150,000 to 200,000 clones, with about 89% found just once. The sample taken for sequencing was PBMCs. These receptors all stem from a man aged 25-40 years in good health and CMV-seropositive.

This chain joins TRBV19 and TRBJ1-1, with TRBD1 as a possible D gene (5 bases). The CDR3 spans 14 residues. Trimming pared 6 bases from V and 3 bases from J, leaving 14 bases between. Germline CDR1 is LNHDA and CDR2 is SQIVND (reference sequence). The CDR3 nucleotides read TGTGCCAGTAGAGTTCGGGGGGTTGACACTGAAGCTTTCTTT. Translation: CASRVRGVDTEAFF. The full variable domain, with the rest looked up from reference TRBV19 and TRBJ1-1, is DGGITQSPKYLFRKEGQNVTLSCEQNLNHDAMYWYRQDPGQGLRLIYYSQIVNDFQKGDIAEGYSVSREKKESFPLTVTSAQKNPTAFYLCASRVRGVDTEAFFGQGTRLTVV.

The chain uses TRBV4-1 and TRBJ1-2; TRBD1 matches at 7 bases. V was clipped by 5 bases and J by 6 bases; unmatched bases: 21. Germline CDR1 is MGHRA and CDR2 is YSYEKL. This CDR3 region has 18 residues. The CDR3 DNA is TGCGCCAGCAGCAACCGACAAGGGGGCCCCAAGGCCCCAAATGGCTACACCTTC. The encoded protein is CASSNRQGGPKAPNGYTF.

This clone appeared a single time. The chain combines TRBV14 with TRBJ2-5; maybe TRBD2 (5 bases). This CDR3 is 13 amino acids long. The germline V gene has CDR1 SGHDN and CDR2 FVKESK. V lost 4 bases and J lost 5, with 11 bases in between. CDR3 DNA: TGTGCCAGCAGCCCACTGCGCGGGGAGACCCAGTACTTC. The encoded protein is CASSPLRGETQYF. Full variable domain (rest looked up from reference TRBV14 and TRBJ2-5): EAGVTQFPSHSVIEKGQTVTLRCDPISGHDNLYWYRRVMGKEIKFLLHFVKESKQDESGMPNNRFLAERTGGTYSTLKVQPAELEDSGVYFCASSPLRGETQYFGPGTRLLVL.

The chain uses TRBV28 and TRBJ1-1, with D unresolved. Trimming took 6 bases from V and 0 from J, leaving 8 bases between them. This CDR3 has 13 amino acids. The germline V gene encodes CDR1 MDHEN and CDR2 SYDVKM. The CDR3, as DNA: TGTGCCAGCAGGGGTCATCTGAACACTGAAGCTTTCTTT. Protein: CASRGHLNTEAFF. Full variable domain (outside the CDR3, taken from reference TRBV28 and TRBJ1-1): DVKVTQSSRYLVKRTGEKVFLECVQDMDHENMFWYRQDPGLGLRLIYFSYDVKMKEKGDIPEGYSVSREKKERFSLILESASTNQTSMYLCASRGHLNTEAFFGQGTRLTVV.

This clone occurred once. The J gene is TRBJ1-1, the V gene TRBV5-1, with a possible D match to TRBD1 (5 bases). The germline V and J ends were trimmed by 3 bases and 3 bases, with 12 bases remaining between them. The CDR3 runs to 14 residues. CDR1 and CDR2 from the germline V gene are SGHRS and YFSETQ. The CDR3 sequence is CASSSQGGDTEAFF. The CDR3 bases are TGCGCCAGCAGCTCTCAGGGAGGGGACACTGAAGCTTTCTTT.

J is TRBJ2-7 and V is TRBV28, with D unclear. The germline V gene encodes CDR1 MDHEN and CDR2 SYDVKM. V lost 2 bases and J lost 0, with 8 bases in between. The CDR3 has 14 amino acids. In DNA, the CDR3 is TGTGCCAGCAGTTTAAGGGTCAGCTCCTACGAGCAGTACTTC. This codes for CASSLRVSSYEQYF. Together with reference TRBV28 and TRBJ2-7, the CDR3 gives the full variable domain: DVKVTQSSRYLVKRTGEKVFLECVQDMDHENMFWYRQDPGLGLRLIYFSYDVKMKEKGDIPEGYSVSREKKERFSLILESASTNQTSMYLCASSLRVSSYEQYFGPGTRLTVT.

This chain uses TRBV6-1 with TRBJ2-7; the match to TRBD2 covers 8 bases. The V and J ends lost 3 bases and 0 bases, in that order; junction bases with no gene match: 10. CDR1 MNHNS and CDR2 SASEGT come from the germline V gene. The CDR3 covers 17 residues. CDR3 DNA: TGTGCCAGCAGTGAGGTAGCTAGCGGGTGGAGCTCCTACGAGCAGTACTTC. This sequence encodes CASSEVASGWSSYEQYF.

The chain is built from TRBV7-2 and TRBJ1-5; D perhaps matches TRBD1 (6 bases). V lost 8 bases, J lost 4 bases, and 12 bases lay in between. The CDR3 runs 13 residues. The germline gives CDR1 SGHTA, CDR2 FQGNSA. The CDR3 nucleotides read TGTGCCAGCCCCAGACAGGAAAATCAGCCCCAGCATTTT. Its translation is CASPRQENQPQHF.

V is TRBV5-1 and J is TRBJ2-1; D uncertain. V lost 2 bases and J 5 bases, leaving 8 bases between the germline ends. Per germline, CDR1 SGHRS and CDR2 YFSETQ. The CDR3 is made up of 13 amino acids. This CDR3 is CASSFNRDNEQFF. The CDR3, as DNA: TGCGCCAGCAGCTTCAACCGCGACAATGAGCAGTTCTTC. The entire variable domain, with the rest obtained from reference TRBV5-1 and TRBJ2-1, is as follows: KAGVTQTPRYLIKTRGQQVTLSCSPISGHRSVSWYQQTPGQGLQFLFEYFSETQRNKGNFPGRFSGRQFSNSRSEMNVSTLELGDSALYLCASSFNRDNEQFFGPGTRLTVL.

The genes are TRBV4-3 and TRBJ1-1; 10 positions match TRBD1. The V segment lost 3 bases and the J segment 7 bases; nucleotides outside the gene matches: 11. The length of the CDR3 is 16 residues. Germline values: CDR1 LGHNA, CDR2 YSLEER. The CDR3: CASSQFRTGGGYEAFF. The DNA for the CDR3 is TGCGCCAGCAGCCAGTTCAGGACAGGGGGAGGGTATGAAGCTTTCTTT.

The J gene is TRBJ2-7, the V gene TRBV2; D uncertain. The V end was cut by 4 bases, the J end by 0 bases, with 7 bases between. CDR3 length: 13 amino acids. Germline V lookup: CDR1 SNHLY, CDR2 FYNNEI. CDR3 DNA: TGTGCCAGCAGTGGGCTGAGCTCCTACGAGCAGTACTTC. Translation gives CASSGLSSYEQYF.

The chain uses TRBV5-8 and TRBJ2-1; the D is unclear. The CDR3 consists of 15 residues. The V end was cut by 5 bases, the J end by 0 bases, with 12 bases between. CDR1 and CDR2 from the germline V gene are SGHTS and YDEGEE. In nucleotides, the CDR3 is TGTGCCAGCAGACGCAGAGAGACCTCCTACAATGAGCAGTTCTTC. This translates into CASRRRETSYNEQFF.

The genes are TRBV4-1 and TRBJ1-1, with a possible D match to TRBD1 (5 bases). Trimming stripped 4 bases from V and 1 base from J, with 19 bases between. The germline V gene encodes CDR1 MGHRA and CDR2 YSYEKL. The CDR3 has 17 amino acids. In nucleotides, the CDR3 is TGCGCCAGCAGCCCTTTTCCCCGAATGAGGGGGAACACTGAAGCTTTCTTT. This encodes CASSPFPRMRGNTEAFF.

J is TRBJ2-7 and V is TRBV11-2; D could derive from TRBD1 or TRBD2 (6 bases each). The CDR3 is made up of 16 amino acids. Germline V gene sequence: CDR1 SGHAT, CDR2 FQNNGV. V was pared by 7 bases and J by 2 bases, with 21 bases between. The DNA of the CDR3 is TGTGCCAGCATGGGGGGACAAAGCCCAACACCCTACGAGCAGTACTTC. It is translated as CASMGGQSPTPYEQYF.

The chain uses TRBV4-3 and TRBJ2-3, with 7 bases aligning to TRBD2. Germline CDR1 is LGHNA and CDR2 is YSLEER. With 1 base clipped from V and 3 bases from J, the junction kept 7 bases outside the gene matches. There are 16 residues in the CDR3. The CDR3 reads CASSQGAGRSTDTQYF. The CDR3 nucleotides are TGCGCCAGCAGCCAAGGTGCCGGGAGGAGTACAGATACGCAGTATTTT.

This chain joins TRBV11-3 and TRBJ2-7; 10 bases match TRBD1. From germline, CDR1 is SGHNT and CDR2 YENEEA. V shed 5 bases and J 4 bases; nucleotides not matched to a gene: 5. This CDR3 comprises 14 residues. The CDR3 region is CASSRDRGRYEQYF. CDR3 bases: TGTGCCAGCAGCCGGGACAGGGGACGATACGAGCAGTACTTC.

The chain couples TRBV6-6 to TRBJ1-3, with D unclear. The CDR3 length is 15 residues. Germline V lookup: CDR1 MNHNY, CDR2 SVGAGI (reference sequence). With 2 bases removed from V and 0 bases from J, the gap between germline ends came to 8 bases. The CDR3 DNA is TGTGCCAGCAGTTACGGCCGGCTCTCTGGAAACACCATATATTTT. As protein: CASSYGRLSGNTIYF.

The chain recombines TRBV9 with TRBJ2-1; possibly TRBD2 for D (6 bases). CDR1 is SGDLS, CDR2 YYNGEE, per germline. This CDR3 is built from 15 residues. Between the trimmed V and J ends, which lost 3 bases and 7 bases, there was a span of 17 bases. The CDR3 DNA sequence: TGTGCCAGCAGCGAGCATACCGGGACTCGGAATGAGCAGTTCTTC. Translating gives CASSEHTGTRNEQFF.

This chain connects TRBV11-2 to TRBJ2-2; a possible D gene is TRBD2 (6 bases). CDR1 is SGHAT and CDR2 is FQNNGV in the germline V gene. Trimming removed 6 bases from V and 2 bases from J, with 10 bases in between. This CDR3 is 14 amino acids long. Here the CDR3 reads CASRPSANTGELFF. In DNA form, the CDR3 reads TGTGCCAGCAGACCTAGCGCAAACACCGGGGAGCTGTTTTTT.

The chain has TRBV5-1 and TRBJ2-1; 11 nucleotides line up with TRBD2. Germline trimming cut 5 bases from V and 9 bases from J; bases unmatched to any gene: 7. Germline V gene lookup returns CDR1 SGHRS and CDR2 YFSETQ. The CDR3 runs 14 residues. The DNA of the CDR3 is TGCGCCAGCAGTAGCGGGGGGGCCGTCAGTGAGCAGTTCTTC. Translating it yields CASSSGGAVSEQFF.

The gene calls are TRBV4-3 and TRBJ2-7, with TRBD2 matching 7 bases. The CDR3 contains 15 residues. After removal of 0 bases from V and 2 bases from J, the junction contained 4 bases not matched to a gene. The germline CDR1 and CDR2 sequences are LGHNA and YSLEER. The CDR3 region has the DNA TGCGCCAGCAGCCAAGAGCAGCGGGGTCCCTACGAGCAGTACTTC. This codes for CASSQEQRGPYEQYF.

The chain carries TRBV28 and TRBJ2-1; D is undetermined. The CDR3 loop spans 15 amino acids. Germline-derived CDR1 and CDR2 are MDHEN and SYDVKM. Trimming pared 5 bases from V and 10 bases from J, leaving 21 bases between. The CDR3 region is CASSPRLSSWREQFF. The CDR3 DNA reads TGTGCCAGCAGTCCGCGGTTGTCTTCTTGGCGGGAGCAGTTCTTC.

The rearrangement joins TRBV6-5 to TRBJ2-5, with D perhaps assigned TRBD1 or TRBD2 (6 bases each). Trimming removed 6 bases at V and 4 bases at J, with 9 bases between. CDR1 and CDR2 (germline): MNHEY, SVGAGI. This CDR3 has 12 amino acids. The CDR3 DNA reads TGTGCCAGCAGAGAGGGGGGAGAGACCCAGTACTTC. This codes for CASREGGETQYF.

The chain uses TRBV5-1 and TRBJ1-1; tentatively, D is TRBD1 (5 bases). The CDR3 sequence is 15 residues long. Trimming took 2 bases from V and 2 from J, leaving 13 bases between them. The germline V gene encodes CDR1 SGHRS and CDR2 YFSETQ. Written as DNA, the CDR3 is TGCGCCAGCAGCTTTATGACGGGACCTAACACTGAAGCTTTCTTT. Amino acids: CASSFMTGPNTEAFF.

This clone was counted a few times. The chain uses TRBV5-1 and TRBJ2-7, with D possibly TRBD1 on 6 matching bases. Between the trimmed V and J ends, which lost 1 base and 2 bases, there was a span of 13 bases. CDR1 is SGHRS, CDR2 YFSETQ, per germline. The CDR3 length is 15 residues. Here the CDR3 DNA reads TGCGCCAGCAGCTTGTTGGGGACACGGCCCTACGAGCAGTACTTC. It translates to CASSLLGTRPYEQYF.

The rearrangement links TRBV9 to TRBJ1-1, with a possible D match to TRBD1 (5 bases). The CDR3 runs to 14 residues. The V end was cut by 3 bases, the J end by 4 bases, with 13 bases between. Germline CDR1 reads SGDLS; CDR2 reads YYNGEE. CDR3 DNA sequence: TGTGCCAGCAGCGCCTTGGCAGGGAGCACTGAAGCTTTCTTT. Translation gives CASSALAGSTEAFF.

This chain joins TRBV6-6 and TRBJ2-7, with TRBD1 identical over 10 bases. Germline loops: CDR1 MNHNY, CDR2 SVGAGI (reference sequence). The V segment lost 6 bases and the J segment 4 bases; nucleotides outside the gene matches: 9. This CDR3 spans 15 amino acids. The CDR3 loop is CASRGRDRGSYEQYF. The CDR3 DNA sequence: TGTGCCAGCAGGGGCCGGGACAGGGGCTCATACGAGCAGTACTTC.

V is TRBV2 and J is TRBJ2-3, with D possibly matching TRBD1 (6 bases). V was trimmed by 5 bases and J by 3 bases, leaving 18 bases between them. The CDR3 runs to 16 residues. From germline, CDR1 is SNHLY and CDR2 FYNNEI. The CDR3 bases are TGTGCCAGCAGTCTACAAGACAGGTCGGGGACAGATACGCAGTATTTT. Its protein product is CASSLQDRSGTDTQYF.

For the CDR3, the DNA is TGTGCCAGCAGCCAAGATGCCCCGTTCAATGAGCAGTTCTTC. It yields the protein CASSQDAPFNEQFF. The rearrangement links TRBV4-2 to TRBJ2-1; the D is unclear. Trimming took 0 bases from V and 6 from J, leaving 9 bases between them. The CDR3 covers 14 residues. From germline, CDR1 is LGHNA and CDR2 YNFKEQ.

V is TRBV25-1 and J is TRBJ1-1; perhaps TRBD1 as D (5 bases). The germline CDR1 and CDR2 sequences are MGHDK and SYGVNS. V was pared by 6 bases and J by 6 bases, with 11 bases between. The CDR3 sequence is 12 residues long. The CDR3 here is CASSHGHAEAFF. Here the CDR3 DNA reads TGTGCCAGCAGCCATGGACACGCTGAAGCTTTCTTT.